This T cell receptor (beta chain) appears in the sequencing data of a study of blood T cell repertoires in COVID-19. Study background: Sources were T cells, B-cell-depleted T cells, or PBMCs; the material itself was cDNA or gDNA.

Sequencing was performed with immunoSEQ multiplex PCR; in TCRdb, only in-frame clones are kept and a portion is missing. The sample yields 80,000 to 90,000 clones, about four fifths seen once. CDR3 length: 14 residues. CDR1 is SGHKS and CDR2 is YYEKEE in the germline V gene (reference sequence). The V end was cut by 0 bases, the J end by 4 bases, with 7 bases between. Sequenced material: peripheral blood. The chain joins TRBV5-5 to TRBJ1-4, with D unclear. The clonotype was recovered from a woman between 70 and 85 years old with acute or convalescent COVID-19. This chain's CDR3 is CASSLGHRNEKLFF. CDR3 nucleotides: TGTGCCAGCAGCTTGGGGCACCGTAATGAAAAACTGTTTTTT.